One TCR beta chain is described in this entry. The antigen remains unidentified. It was with a sample-barcoded 5' primer and a J-beta primer mix that a second PCR of about 6 to 12 cycles was run. TCRdb re-analysed the 5' RACE reads in MiXCR, keeping a single row per CDR3 protein. The repertoire holds over a million distinct CDR3 sequences, with roughly 43% as singletons. The data originate from a study of blood T cells in healthy people across ages. Trimming left V 2 bases short and J 0 bases short, with 7 bases between. Germline-derived CDR1 and CDR2 are SGHTA and FQGNSA. The CDR3 totals 14 residues. Study observations and caveats: Unsorted PBMCs blocked a conclusive comparison of naive and antigen-experienced cells. Diversity estimates drawn from one million T cells were deemed underestimates. Naive T cell percentage by flow cytometry tracked strongly with beta diversity.

This sequence joins TRBV7-2 and TRBJ1-2; no definite D call. Material: blood. This sequence originates from a woman aged 18-29 years in good health. CDR3 sequence reads: CASSLTPANYGYTF. CDR3 nucleotides: TGTGCCAGCAGCTTAACCCCCGCTAACTATGGCTACACCTTC.